This T cell receptor (beta chain) was recorded in a study of OX40 agonist ivuxolimab in advanced cancers. Looking at the study overall: Among those enrolled, mean age was about 60 years (range 23 to 79) and 82.7% were male. Findings of the study overall: Nonresponders included some who also had low normalized T-cell clonal expansion. With doses of 0.1 to 3.0 mg/kg, CD4+ and CD8+ blood T cells had undergone clonal expansion by week 6.

TCRdb's copy holds only in-frame clones and misses some; the assay was immunoSEQ multiplex PCR. The sample gives 65,000 to 75,000 clones, 85% of which show up once; about 0.76% is in the top ten. There are 15 residues in the CDR3. CDR1 and CDR2 from the germline V gene are LNHDA and SQIVND (reference sequence). V was trimmed by 5 bases and J by 4 bases, leaving 12 bases between them. As to this clone: Its antigen is unidentified.

Autoimmune disease history or systemic immunosuppression led to patients being barred. This sequence was found in an adult with an advanced solid tumor such as melanoma, head and neck, liver or kidney cancer. This chain uses TRBV19 with TRBJ2-6; D is unresolved. Sequencing used CD4+ or CD8+ T cells sorted from blood, obtained in a trial of the OX40 agonist ivuxolimab. DNA for the CDR3: TGTGCCAGTAGTGTATGGGGTCAAGGGGCCAACGTCCTGACTTTC. Translation gives CASSVWGQGANVLTF.